This is a list of T cell receptor beta chains from one sample in a study of T-cell reconstitution after alpha-beta-depleted transplantation in children. MiXCR was run by TCRdb on the PCR reads, yielding one entry per CDR3 protein. The sample lists about a million distinct CDR3 sequences, roughly 31% occurring once. The material was PBMCs, mostly from graft donor cells, obtained 360 days after TCRalphabeta/CD19-depleted stem cell transplant. All receptors come from a boy under two years old who had a stem cell transplant for SCID, so the T cells may come from the graft donor. The CDR3 runs from the conserved cysteine through the conserved F or W.

V gene	J gene	CDR3 protein
TRBV10-3	TRBJ2-7	CAISTGLYEQYF
TRBV20-1	TRBJ2-3	CSALSRGLSTDTQYF
TRBV5-5	TRBJ2-2	CASSLGQLTNTGELFF
TRBV25-1	TRBJ2-7	CASSESRPGQGRYEQYF
TRBV20-1	TRBJ2-2	CSARDPRGSGELFF
TRBV5-1	TRBJ1-4	CASSLKGARTNEKLFF
TRBV20-1	TRBJ2-7	CSARDLYSYEQYF
TRBV5-4	TRBJ2-2	CASSLPGQGVSGELFF
TRBV7-9	TRBJ2-7	CASSWDQGATSYEQYF
TRBV28	TRBJ2-2	CASNGVGGGELFF
TRBV12-3/TRBV12-4	TRBJ1-5	CASIPDSGNQPQHF
TRBV5-5	TRBJ2-7	CASSSYRTEPYEQYF